This T cell receptor beta chain was observed in a study of vaccination and CD4 T cells after COVID-19. Study as a whole: Researchers treated control cultures with a CEFX pool, an HIV-1 Nef pool, or no peptide.

Stated treatment: roughly 10-day PBMC culture with coronavirus spike peptide pools or control peptides (ViraFEST assay). About this clonotype itself: Its antigen is not identified.

The CDR3 contains 16 residues. The V gene lost 4 bases and the J gene lost 3 bases, with 19 bases spanning the gap. Germline loops: CDR1 SGHRS, CDR2 YFSETQ. Cultured CD4+ T-cell DNA underwent Oncomine TCR Beta short-read sequencing. TCRdb ran MiXCR on the PCR reads and lists one entry per CDR3 protein. Among around 20,000 distinct CDR3 sequences listed, around 43% were seen once. This receptor was taken from a human donor who had recovered from COVID-19. Sequenced material: CD4+ T cells from blood, cultured in vitro. The rearrangement uses TRBV5-1 and TRBJ1-1, with D perhaps matching TRBD1 (6 bases). Here the CDR3 reads CASSPRPGTSYTEAFF. In DNA, the CDR3 is TGCGCCAGCAGCCCTCGTCCCGGGACATCTTACACTGAAGCTTTCTTT.